The 18 T cell receptor beta chains in this list originate from one sample, sequenced in a study of human T cells and chemical hapten exposure. TCRdb itself ran the RACE reads through MiXCR, one entry per CDR3 protein. The table records about 68,000 distinct CDR3 sequences, approximately 11% of them present only once. Specified time point: pre-sensitization, week 0. Documented treatment: therapeutic diphenylcyclopropenone sensitization with weekly scalp DPC. Sample: whole blood, taken in connection with sensitization to the hapten diphenylcyclopropenone (DPC). The origin of the receptors is a woman aged 50 to 60 with alopecia areata. Some clones in this sample may be carry-over from other donors' samples.

This clonotype was detected many times. J is TRBJ2-7 and V is TRBV15; tentative D call: TRBD2 (6 bases). The germline V gene has CDR1 LNHNV and CDR2 YYDKDF (reference sequence). Trimming cost V 1 base and J 0 bases, with 13 bases left between them. The CDR3 totals 16 residues. CDR3: CATSRAGLTSSYEQYF. The CDR3 DNA is TGTGCCACCAGCAGAGCCGGACTGACTAGCTCCTACGAGCAGTACTTC.

The chain couples TRBV19 to TRBJ1-5; possible D gene TRBD1, 5 bases. The length of the CDR3 is 16 residues. V was shortened by 9 bases and J by 3 bases, with 21 bases between the two germline ends. CDR1 is LNHDA, CDR2 SQIVND, per germline (reference sequence). Written as DNA, the CDR3 is TGTGCCAGCCCCCGGGGCAGGGAGGCGGTCAATCAGCCCCAGCATTTT. Translation: CASPRGREAVNQPQHF.

This clonotype has a count of ten or more. V gene TRBV7-2 combines with J gene TRBJ1-4; 8 nucleotides match TRBD1. This CDR3 contains 14 residues. Germline assignment: CDR1 SGHTA and CDR2 FQGNSA. The J segment lost 7 bases and the V segment lost 6 bases, leaving 7 bases of the junction unmatched. The CDR3 DNA is TGTGCCAGCAGTCGAGGACAGGGAGGTGAAAAACTGTTTTTT. As protein: CASSRGQGGEKLFF.

At least ten counts were recorded for this clonotype. The V and J genes are TRBV30 and TRBJ1-4; D not certain. The ends were cut back, 3 bases at V and 5 bases at J, with 16 bases in the middle. CDR3 size: 15 residues. Per germline, CDR1 GTSNPN and CDR2 SVGIG (reference sequence). CDR3 nucleotides: TGTGCCTGGAGCCGTTTCTCCGTCGTAAATGAAAAACTGTTTTTT. Translation gives CAWSRFSVVNEKLFF.

This clonotype was seen ten or more times. The chain links TRBV9 to TRBJ1-1; 10 nucleotides agree with TRBD1. After removal of 3 bases from V and 2 bases from J, the junction contained 1 base not matched to a gene. CDR1 SGDLS and CDR2 YYNGEE come from the germline V gene. This CDR3 is built from 14 residues. As DNA, the CDR3 is TGTGCCAGCAGCGGGGACAGGGGTAACACTGAAGCTTTCTTT. Its translation: CASSGDRGNTEAFF.

V gene TRBV28 combines with J gene TRBJ2-5; D not certain. The CDR3 runs to 13 residues. V gave up 5 bases and J gave up 5 bases, with 12 bases separating them. The V gene's germline CDR1 is MDHEN and CDR2 SYDVKM. In DNA form, the CDR3 reads TGTGCCAGCAGTACCGTGAGTATGGAGACCCAGTACTTC. Protein sequence: CASSTVSMETQYF.

This clonotype was found many times. The chain carries TRBV20-1 and TRBJ1-2; D gene ambiguous. The V and J ends lost 6 bases and 8 bases respectively, with 16 bases between them. The germline gives CDR1 DFQATT, CDR2 SNEGSKA (reference sequence). This CDR3 region has 12 residues. CDR3 DNA sequence: TGCAGTGCCCGACTCACTTCGGGAGGCTACACCTTC. Protein: CSARLTSGGYTF.

Points on this clonotype: This may be a read error: a much more frequent sequence differs by one nucleotide. The V gene is TRBV7-9, the J gene TRBJ2-1; the match to TRBD1 covers 8 bases. CDR1 is SEHNR, CDR2 FQNEAQ, per germline (reference sequence). The length of the CDR3 is 17 residues. CDR3 DNA sequence: TGTGCCAGCAACAAAGGACCCGGGACAGGTATCTACAATGTGCAGTTCTTC. As protein: CASNKGPGTGIYNVQFF.

This clonotype was detected only a few times. The genes are TRBV18 and TRBJ1-2; a possible D gene is TRBD1 (6 bases). Germline assignment: CDR1 KGHSH and CDR2 LQKENI. This CDR3 has 13 amino acids. Trimming shortened V by 5 bases and J by 2 bases, and 9 bases separated the two germline ends. The CDR3 sequence: CASSTGQNYGYTF. As DNA, the CDR3 is TGTGCCAGCTCAACCGGACAGAACTATGGCTACACCTTC.

This clonotype came up many times. The chain links TRBV24-1 to TRBJ2-3, with a possible D match to TRBD1 (6 bases). The V end lost 5 bases, the J end lost 0 bases, and 20 bases lay between the germline ends. The CDR3 is 18 residues long. Germline V gene data show CDR1 as KGHDR and CDR2 as SFDVKD. For the CDR3, the DNA is TGTGCCACCAGTGCCAAGGGGCAGGGGACCACTAGCACAGATACGCAGTATTTT. Protein product: CATSAKGQGTTSTDTQYF.

The table lists this clonotype with many counts. The chain uses TRBV7-3 and TRBJ2-3, with a possible D match to TRBD2 (5 bases). The CDR3 has 14 residues. Trimming removed 2 bases at V and 1 base at J, with 7 bases between. Germline V lookup: CDR1 SGHTA, CDR2 FQGTGA. CDR3: CASSLGLRTDTQYF. CDR3 sequence (DNA): TGTGCCAGCAGCTTAGGACTCCGCACAGATACGCAGTATTTT.

V gene TRBV5-1 combines with J gene TRBJ2-1; 7 nucleotides agree with TRBD2. Germline values: CDR1 SGHRS, CDR2 YFSETQ. With 0 bases clipped from V and 5 bases from J, the junction kept 5 bases outside the gene matches. The CDR3 runs to 15 residues. The CDR3 reads CASSLAGLENNEQFF. As DNA, the CDR3 is TGCGCCAGCAGCTTGGCTGGACTAGAGAACAATGAGCAGTTCTTC.

This clonotype was counted a few times. The rearrangement joins TRBV7-6 to TRBJ2-5; D is undetermined. The germline V gene encodes CDR1 SGHVS and CDR2 FNYEAQ. The CDR3 runs to 14 residues. The V gene lost 5 bases and the J gene lost 4 bases, with 14 bases spanning the gap. The chain's CDR3 is CASSPVGIGETQYF. The CDR3 DNA sequence: TGTGCCAGCAGCCCTGTCGGAATCGGAGAGACCCAGTACTTC.

This chain joins TRBV19 and TRBJ2-4; D might be TRBD1 (5 bases). The CDR3 extends over 16 amino acids. From germline, CDR1 is LNHDA and CDR2 SQIVND (reference sequence). The V gene lost 7 bases and the J gene lost 0 bases, with 16 bases spanning the gap. The CDR3 DNA sequence: TGTGCCAGTACTCCCTGGGGCTTTCCAGCCAAAAACATTCAGTACTTC. Translating it yields CASTPWGFPAKNIQYF.

V gene TRBV7-9 combines with J gene TRBJ2-7; weak D call: TRBD2 (6 bases). The CDR3 runs 14 residues. The germline CDR1 and CDR2 sequences are SEHNR and FQNEAQ (reference sequence). Trimming pared 4 bases from V and 7 bases from J, leaving 17 bases between. The CDR3 loop reads CASSSQEGTREQYF. The CDR3 coding sequence is TGTGCCAGCAGCTCGCAGGAGGGAACAAGGGAGCAGTACTTC.

The table lists this clonotype with a few counts. The V call is TRBV20-1, the J call TRBJ2-3; D may match TRBD1 or TRBD2 (5 bases each). The CDR3 totals 16 residues. The germline V gene encodes CDR1 DFQATT and CDR2 SNEGSKA (reference sequence). Trimming cost V 0 bases and J 4 bases, with 17 bases left between them. The CDR3 spells CSARDLRDLRADTQYF. Written as DNA, the CDR3 is TGCAGTGCTAGAGATCTTCGGGATCTCAGGGCAGATACGCAGTATTTT.

At least ten counts were recorded for this clonotype. The chain is built from TRBV20-1 and TRBJ2-3; D may correspond to TRBD1 or TRBD2 (6 bases each). The CDR3 sequence is 15 residues long. Per germline, CDR1 DFQATT and CDR2 SNEGSKA (reference sequence). Trimming removed 0 bases at V and 1 base at J, with 11 bases between. CDR3 DNA: TGCAGTGCTAGAGATGAGGGGGGCCGCACAGATACGCAGTATTTT. Amino acid sequence: CSARDEGGRTDTQYF.

The chain employs TRBV10-2 and TRBJ1-5; 7 bases align to TRBD1. Looked up from germline, CDR1 is WSHSY and CDR2 is SAAADI. The CDR3 extends over 14 amino acids. With V trimmed by 6 bases and J by 6 bases, 8 bases remained unmatched. The CDR3 nucleotides are TGCGCCAGCAGCTTGACAGGGCAAAGTCAGCCCCAGCATTTT. Its protein product is CASSLTGQSQPQHF.